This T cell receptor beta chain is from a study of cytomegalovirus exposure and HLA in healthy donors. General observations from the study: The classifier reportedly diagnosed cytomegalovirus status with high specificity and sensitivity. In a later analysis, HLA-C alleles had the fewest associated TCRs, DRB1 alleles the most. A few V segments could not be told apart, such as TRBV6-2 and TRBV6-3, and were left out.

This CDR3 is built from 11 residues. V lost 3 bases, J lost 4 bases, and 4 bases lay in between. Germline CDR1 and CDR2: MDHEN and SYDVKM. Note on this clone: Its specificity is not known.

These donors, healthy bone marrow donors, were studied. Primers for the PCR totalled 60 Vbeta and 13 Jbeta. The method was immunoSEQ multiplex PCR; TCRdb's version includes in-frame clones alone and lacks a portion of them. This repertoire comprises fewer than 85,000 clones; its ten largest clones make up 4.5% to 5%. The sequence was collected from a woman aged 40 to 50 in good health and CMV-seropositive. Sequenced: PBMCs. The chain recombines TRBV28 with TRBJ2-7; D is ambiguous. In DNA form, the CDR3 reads TGTGCCAGCAGTTTGCAGTACGAGCAGTACTTC. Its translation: CASSLQYEQYF.